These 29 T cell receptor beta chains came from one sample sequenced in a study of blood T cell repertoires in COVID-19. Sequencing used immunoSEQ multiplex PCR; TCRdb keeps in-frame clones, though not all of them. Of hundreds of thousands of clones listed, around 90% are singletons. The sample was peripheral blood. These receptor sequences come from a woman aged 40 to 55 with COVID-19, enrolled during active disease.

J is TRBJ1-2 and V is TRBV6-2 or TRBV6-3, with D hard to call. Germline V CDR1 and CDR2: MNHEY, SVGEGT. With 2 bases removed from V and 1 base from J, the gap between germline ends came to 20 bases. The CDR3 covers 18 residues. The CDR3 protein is CASSYPLLAGGGNYGYTF. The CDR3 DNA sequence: TGTGCCAGCAGTTACCCCCTCCTGGCCGGAGGAGGTAACTATGGCTACACCTTC.

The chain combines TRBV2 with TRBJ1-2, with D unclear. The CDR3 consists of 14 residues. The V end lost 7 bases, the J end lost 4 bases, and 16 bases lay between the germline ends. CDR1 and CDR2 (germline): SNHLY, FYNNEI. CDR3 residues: CASIPPGIPYGYTF. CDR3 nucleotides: TGTGCCAGCATCCCACCGGGGATTCCCTATGGCTACACCTTC.

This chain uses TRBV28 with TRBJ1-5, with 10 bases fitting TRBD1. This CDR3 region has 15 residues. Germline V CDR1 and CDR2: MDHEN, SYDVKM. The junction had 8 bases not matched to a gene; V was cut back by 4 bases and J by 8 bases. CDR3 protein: CASSSRGQGVEPQHF. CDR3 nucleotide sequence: TGTGCCAGCAGTTCCAGAGGACAGGGGGTGGAGCCCCAGCATTTT.

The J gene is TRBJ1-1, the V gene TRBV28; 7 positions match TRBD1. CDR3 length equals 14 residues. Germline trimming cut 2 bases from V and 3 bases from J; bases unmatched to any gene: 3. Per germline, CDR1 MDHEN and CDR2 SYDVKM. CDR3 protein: CASSLGQGDTEAFF. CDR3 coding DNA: TGTGCCAGCAGTTTAGGGCAGGGGGACACTGAAGCTTTCTTT.

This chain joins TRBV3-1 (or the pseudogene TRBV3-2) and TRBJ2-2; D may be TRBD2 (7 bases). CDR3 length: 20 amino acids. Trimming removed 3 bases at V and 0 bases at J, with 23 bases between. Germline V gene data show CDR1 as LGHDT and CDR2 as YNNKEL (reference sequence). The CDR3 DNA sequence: TGTGCCAGCAGCCATGGAGTGGGGGGGCGCCGGTTTTCGAACACCGGGGAGCTGTTTTTT. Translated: CASSHGVGGRRFSNTGELFF.

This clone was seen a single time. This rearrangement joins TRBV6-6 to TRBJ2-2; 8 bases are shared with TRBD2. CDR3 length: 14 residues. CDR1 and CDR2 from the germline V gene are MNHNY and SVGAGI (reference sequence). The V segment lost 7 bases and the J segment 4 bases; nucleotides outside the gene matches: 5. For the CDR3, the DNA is TGTGCCAGCAATAACGGGGGGGCCACCGGGGAGCTGTTTTTT. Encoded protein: CASNNGGATGELFF.

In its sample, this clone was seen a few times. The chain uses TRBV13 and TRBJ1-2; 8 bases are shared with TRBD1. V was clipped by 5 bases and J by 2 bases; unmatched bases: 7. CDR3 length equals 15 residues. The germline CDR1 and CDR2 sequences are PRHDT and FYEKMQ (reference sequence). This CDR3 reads CASSGRQGTNYGYTF. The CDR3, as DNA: TGTGCCAGCAGCGGGCGACAGGGGACCAACTATGGCTACACCTTC.

The CDR3 reads CASRPRGTGEAGELFF. CDR3 nucleotides: TGTGCCAGTAGACCTCGGGGGACAGGGGAGGCCGGGGAGCTGTTTTTT. The chain links TRBV19 to TRBJ2-2; TRBD1 matches at 10 bases. V lost 6 bases to trimming and J lost 6 bases; unmatched junction nucleotides: 10. There are 16 residues in the CDR3. Germline V gene lookup returns CDR1 LNHDA and CDR2 SQIVND (reference sequence).

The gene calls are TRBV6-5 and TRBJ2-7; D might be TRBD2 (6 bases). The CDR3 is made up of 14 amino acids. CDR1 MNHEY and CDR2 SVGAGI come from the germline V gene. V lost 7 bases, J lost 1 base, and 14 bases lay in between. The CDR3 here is CASTPLGGSYEQYF. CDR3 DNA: TGTGCCAGCACTCCCTTGGGGGGTTCCTACGAGCAGTACTTC.

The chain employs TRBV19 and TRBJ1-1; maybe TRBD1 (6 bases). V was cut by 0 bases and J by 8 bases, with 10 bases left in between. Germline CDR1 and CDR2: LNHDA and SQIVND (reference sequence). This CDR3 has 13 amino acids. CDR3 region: CASSIDLTGEAFF. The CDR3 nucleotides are TGTGCCAGTAGTATAGATCTAACAGGGGAAGCTTTCTTT.

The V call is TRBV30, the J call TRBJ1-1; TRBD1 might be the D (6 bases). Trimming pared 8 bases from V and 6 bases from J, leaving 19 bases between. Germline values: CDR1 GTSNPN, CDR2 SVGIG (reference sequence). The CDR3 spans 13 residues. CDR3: CAGRLRDTSEAFF. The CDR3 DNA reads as TGTGCCGGAAGACTCCGGGACACCTCTGAAGCTTTCTTT.

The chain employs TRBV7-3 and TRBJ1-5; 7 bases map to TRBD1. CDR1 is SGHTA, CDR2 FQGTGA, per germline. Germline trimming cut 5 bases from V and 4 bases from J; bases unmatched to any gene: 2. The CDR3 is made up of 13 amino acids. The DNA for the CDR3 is TGTGCCAGCAGCCCGACAGGGAATCAGCCCCAGCATTTT. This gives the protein CASSPTGNQPQHF.

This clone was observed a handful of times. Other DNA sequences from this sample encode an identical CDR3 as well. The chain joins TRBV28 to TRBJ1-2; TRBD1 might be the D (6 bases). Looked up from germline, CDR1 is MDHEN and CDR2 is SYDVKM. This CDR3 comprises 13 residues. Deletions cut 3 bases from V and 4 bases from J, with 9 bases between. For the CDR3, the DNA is TGTGCCAGCAGTTTTGGGGGCGGCTATGGCTACACCTTC. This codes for CASSFGGGYGYTF.

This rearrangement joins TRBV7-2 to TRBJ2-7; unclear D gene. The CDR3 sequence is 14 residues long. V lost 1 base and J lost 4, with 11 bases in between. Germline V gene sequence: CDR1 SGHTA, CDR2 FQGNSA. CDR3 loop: CASSLGPQAYEQYF. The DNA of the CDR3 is TGTGCCAGCAGCTTAGGCCCCCAGGCGTACGAGCAGTACTTC.

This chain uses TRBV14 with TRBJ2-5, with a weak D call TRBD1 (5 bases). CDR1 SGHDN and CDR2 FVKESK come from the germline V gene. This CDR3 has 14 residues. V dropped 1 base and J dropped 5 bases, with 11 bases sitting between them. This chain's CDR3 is CASSQVGVRETQYF. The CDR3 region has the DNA TGTGCCAGCAGCCAAGTAGGGGTTAGGGAGACCCAGTACTTC.

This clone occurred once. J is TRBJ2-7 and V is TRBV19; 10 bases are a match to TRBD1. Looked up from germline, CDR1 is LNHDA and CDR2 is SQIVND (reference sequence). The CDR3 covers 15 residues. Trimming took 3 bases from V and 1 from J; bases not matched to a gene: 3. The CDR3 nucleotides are TGTGCCAGTAGTATCCGGGACAGGGGTTCCTACGAGCAGTACTTC. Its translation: CASSIRDRGSYEQYF.

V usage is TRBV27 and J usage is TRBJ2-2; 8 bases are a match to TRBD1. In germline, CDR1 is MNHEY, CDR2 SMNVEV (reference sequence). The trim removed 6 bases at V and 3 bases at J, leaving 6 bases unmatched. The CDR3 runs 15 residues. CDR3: CASRPEQGDTGELFF. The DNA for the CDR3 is TGTGCCAGCAGGCCTGAACAGGGGGACACCGGGGAGCTGTTTTTT.

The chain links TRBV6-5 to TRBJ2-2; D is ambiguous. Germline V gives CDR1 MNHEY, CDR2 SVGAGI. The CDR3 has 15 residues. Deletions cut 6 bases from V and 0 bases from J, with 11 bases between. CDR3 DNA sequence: TGTGCCAGCAGGGCGGATGGCCCGAACACCGGGGAGCTGTTTTTT. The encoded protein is CASRADGPNTGELFF.

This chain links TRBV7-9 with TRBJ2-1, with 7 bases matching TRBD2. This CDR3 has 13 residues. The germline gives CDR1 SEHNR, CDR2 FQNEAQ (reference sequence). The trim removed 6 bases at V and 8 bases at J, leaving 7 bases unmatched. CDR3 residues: CASRGTISDEQFF. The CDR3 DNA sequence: TGTGCCAGCAGGGGGACTATCTCCGATGAGCAGTTCTTC.

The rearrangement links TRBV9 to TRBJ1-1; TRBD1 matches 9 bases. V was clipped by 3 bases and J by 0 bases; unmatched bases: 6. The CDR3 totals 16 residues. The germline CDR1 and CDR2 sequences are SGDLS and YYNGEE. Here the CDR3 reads CASSGGQGKVNTEAFF. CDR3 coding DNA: TGTGCCAGCAGCGGGGGACAGGGAAAGGTGAACACTGAAGCTTTCTTT.

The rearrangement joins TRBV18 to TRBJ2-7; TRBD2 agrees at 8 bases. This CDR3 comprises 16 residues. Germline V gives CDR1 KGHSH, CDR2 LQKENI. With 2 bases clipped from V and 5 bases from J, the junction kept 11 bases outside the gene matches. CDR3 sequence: CASSPRVRGAMNEQYF. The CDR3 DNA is TGTGCCAGCTCACCAAGGGTGCGGGGGGCCATGAACGAGCAGTACTTC. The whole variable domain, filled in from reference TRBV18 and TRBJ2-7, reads NAGVMQNPRHLVRRRGQEARLRCSPMKGHSHVYWYRQLPEEGLKFMVYLQKENIIDESGMPKERFSAEFPKEGPSILRIQQVVRGDSAAYFCASSPRVRGAMNEQYFGPGTRLTVT.

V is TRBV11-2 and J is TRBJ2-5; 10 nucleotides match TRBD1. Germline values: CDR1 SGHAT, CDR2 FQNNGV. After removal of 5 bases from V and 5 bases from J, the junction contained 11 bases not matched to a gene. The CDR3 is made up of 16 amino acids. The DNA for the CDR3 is TGTGCCAGCAGCCCGCGGCTGACAGGGGGCGAGGAGACCCAGTACTTC. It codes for CASSPRLTGGEETQYF. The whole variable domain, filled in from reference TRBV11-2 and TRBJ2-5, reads EAGVAQSPRYKIIEKRQSVAFWCNPISGHATLYWYQQILGQGPKLLIQFQNNGVVDDSQLPKDRFSAERLKGVDSTLKIQPAKLEDSAVYLCASSPRLTGGEETQYFGPGTRLLVL.

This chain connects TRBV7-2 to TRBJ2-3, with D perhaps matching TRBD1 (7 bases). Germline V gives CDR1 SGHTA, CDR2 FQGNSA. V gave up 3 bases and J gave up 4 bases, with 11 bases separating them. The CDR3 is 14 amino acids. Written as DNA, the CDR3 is TGTGCCAGCAGCTTCGTCAGGGGGGCAGATACGCAGTATTTT. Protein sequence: CASSFVRGADTQYF.

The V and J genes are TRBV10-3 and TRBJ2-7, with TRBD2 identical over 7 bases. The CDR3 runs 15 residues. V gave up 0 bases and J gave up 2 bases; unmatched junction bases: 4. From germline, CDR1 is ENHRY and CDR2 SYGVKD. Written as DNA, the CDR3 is TGTGCCATCAGTGAGTCGGGGAGGGGCCCCTACGAGCAGTACTTC. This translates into CAISESGRGPYEQYF.

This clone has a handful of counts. The CDR3 DNA reads TGCGCCAGCAGCCAAGAGGTCGGGCAGGGAGGGACTGAAGCTTTCTTT. It specifies CASSQEVGQGGTEAFF. This rearrangement joins TRBV4-1 to TRBJ1-1, with TRBD1 as a possible D gene (5 bases). This CDR3 contains 16 residues. Trimming left V 0 bases short and J 5 bases short, with 16 bases between. The germline V gene has CDR1 MGHRA and CDR2 YSYEKL.

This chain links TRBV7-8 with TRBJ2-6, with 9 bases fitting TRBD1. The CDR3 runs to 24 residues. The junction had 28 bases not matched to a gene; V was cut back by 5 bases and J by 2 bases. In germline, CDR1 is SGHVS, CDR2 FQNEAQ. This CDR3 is CASSRLNPKMGLRQGVTGANVLTF. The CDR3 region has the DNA TGTGCCAGCAGCCGGCTTAATCCAAAAATGGGACTTCGACAGGGGGTGACTGGGGCCAACGTCCTGACTTTC.

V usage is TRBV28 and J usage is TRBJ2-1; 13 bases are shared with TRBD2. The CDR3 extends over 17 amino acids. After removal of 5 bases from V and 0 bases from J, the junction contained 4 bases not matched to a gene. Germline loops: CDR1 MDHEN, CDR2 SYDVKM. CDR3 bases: TGTGCCAGCAGTACTAGCGGGAGGGGTAGCTCCTACAATGAGCAGTTCTTC. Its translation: CASSTSGRGSSYNEQFF.

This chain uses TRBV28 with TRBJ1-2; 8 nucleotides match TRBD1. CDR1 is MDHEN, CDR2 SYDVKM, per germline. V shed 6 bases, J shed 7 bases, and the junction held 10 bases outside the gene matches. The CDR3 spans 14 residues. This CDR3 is CASSRPGQGAGYTF. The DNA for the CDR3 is TGTGCCAGCAGCCGGCCCGGGCAGGGGGCTGGCTACACCTTC.

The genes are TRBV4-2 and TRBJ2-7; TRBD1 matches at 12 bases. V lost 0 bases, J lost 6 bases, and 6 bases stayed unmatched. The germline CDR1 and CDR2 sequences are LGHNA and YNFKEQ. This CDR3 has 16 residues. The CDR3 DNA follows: TGTGCCAGCAGCCAAGATGGGACAGGGGGCTTATCCGAGCAGTACTTC. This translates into CASSQDGTGGLSEQYF.